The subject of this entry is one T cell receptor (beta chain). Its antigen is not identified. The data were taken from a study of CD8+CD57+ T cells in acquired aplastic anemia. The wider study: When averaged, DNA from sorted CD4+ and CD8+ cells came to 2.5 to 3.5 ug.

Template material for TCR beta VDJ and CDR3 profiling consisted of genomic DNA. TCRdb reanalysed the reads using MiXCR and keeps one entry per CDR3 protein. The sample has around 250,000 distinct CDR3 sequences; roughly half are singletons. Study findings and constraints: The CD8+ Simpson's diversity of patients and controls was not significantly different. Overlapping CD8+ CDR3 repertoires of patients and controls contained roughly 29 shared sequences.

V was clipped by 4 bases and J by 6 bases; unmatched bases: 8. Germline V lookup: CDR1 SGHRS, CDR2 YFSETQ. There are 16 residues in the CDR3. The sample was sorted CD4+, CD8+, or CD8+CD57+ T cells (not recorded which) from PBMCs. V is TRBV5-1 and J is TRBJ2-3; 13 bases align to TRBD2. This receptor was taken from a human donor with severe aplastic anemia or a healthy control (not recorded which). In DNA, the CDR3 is TGCGCCAGCAGCGCCACCCAACTAGCGGGGGGGGATACGCAGTATTTT. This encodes CASSATQLAGGDTQYF.